The sequence of this T cell receptor beta chain was determined in a study of beta chain features in type 1 diabetes. Heparinised blood was drawn once per donor, averaging around 120 mL. As every portion of the isolated RNA was reverse transcribed, the sequencing read expressed TCRB transcripts. Generated by immunoSEQ multiplex PCR, the TCRdb table keeps only in-frame clones and is missing some. The data hold 300,000 to 400,000 clones, with around 9.7% observed a single time. The table lists this clone with a few counts. Antigen: not known. Findings of the study overall: Whether TCRB rearrangement is influenced by HLA type was left unresolved in this analysis. Among patients with Type 1 diabetes, TCRB CDR3s were moderately but significantly shorter in every one of the four CD4+ subsets.

This receptor was taken from a man between 25 and 39 years old with type 1 diabetes. Source material: central memory CD4+ T cells from blood.

This CDR3 reads CASSGQGGEQFF. The CDR3, as DNA: TGCGCCAGCAGTGGACAGGGCGGTGAGCAGTTCTTC. V usage is TRBV4-1 and J usage is TRBJ2-1, with TRBD1 matching 8 bases. The CDR3 consists of 12 residues. V lost 6 bases, J lost 9 bases, and 4 bases stayed unmatched. Germline CDR1 is MGHRA and CDR2 is YSYEKL.